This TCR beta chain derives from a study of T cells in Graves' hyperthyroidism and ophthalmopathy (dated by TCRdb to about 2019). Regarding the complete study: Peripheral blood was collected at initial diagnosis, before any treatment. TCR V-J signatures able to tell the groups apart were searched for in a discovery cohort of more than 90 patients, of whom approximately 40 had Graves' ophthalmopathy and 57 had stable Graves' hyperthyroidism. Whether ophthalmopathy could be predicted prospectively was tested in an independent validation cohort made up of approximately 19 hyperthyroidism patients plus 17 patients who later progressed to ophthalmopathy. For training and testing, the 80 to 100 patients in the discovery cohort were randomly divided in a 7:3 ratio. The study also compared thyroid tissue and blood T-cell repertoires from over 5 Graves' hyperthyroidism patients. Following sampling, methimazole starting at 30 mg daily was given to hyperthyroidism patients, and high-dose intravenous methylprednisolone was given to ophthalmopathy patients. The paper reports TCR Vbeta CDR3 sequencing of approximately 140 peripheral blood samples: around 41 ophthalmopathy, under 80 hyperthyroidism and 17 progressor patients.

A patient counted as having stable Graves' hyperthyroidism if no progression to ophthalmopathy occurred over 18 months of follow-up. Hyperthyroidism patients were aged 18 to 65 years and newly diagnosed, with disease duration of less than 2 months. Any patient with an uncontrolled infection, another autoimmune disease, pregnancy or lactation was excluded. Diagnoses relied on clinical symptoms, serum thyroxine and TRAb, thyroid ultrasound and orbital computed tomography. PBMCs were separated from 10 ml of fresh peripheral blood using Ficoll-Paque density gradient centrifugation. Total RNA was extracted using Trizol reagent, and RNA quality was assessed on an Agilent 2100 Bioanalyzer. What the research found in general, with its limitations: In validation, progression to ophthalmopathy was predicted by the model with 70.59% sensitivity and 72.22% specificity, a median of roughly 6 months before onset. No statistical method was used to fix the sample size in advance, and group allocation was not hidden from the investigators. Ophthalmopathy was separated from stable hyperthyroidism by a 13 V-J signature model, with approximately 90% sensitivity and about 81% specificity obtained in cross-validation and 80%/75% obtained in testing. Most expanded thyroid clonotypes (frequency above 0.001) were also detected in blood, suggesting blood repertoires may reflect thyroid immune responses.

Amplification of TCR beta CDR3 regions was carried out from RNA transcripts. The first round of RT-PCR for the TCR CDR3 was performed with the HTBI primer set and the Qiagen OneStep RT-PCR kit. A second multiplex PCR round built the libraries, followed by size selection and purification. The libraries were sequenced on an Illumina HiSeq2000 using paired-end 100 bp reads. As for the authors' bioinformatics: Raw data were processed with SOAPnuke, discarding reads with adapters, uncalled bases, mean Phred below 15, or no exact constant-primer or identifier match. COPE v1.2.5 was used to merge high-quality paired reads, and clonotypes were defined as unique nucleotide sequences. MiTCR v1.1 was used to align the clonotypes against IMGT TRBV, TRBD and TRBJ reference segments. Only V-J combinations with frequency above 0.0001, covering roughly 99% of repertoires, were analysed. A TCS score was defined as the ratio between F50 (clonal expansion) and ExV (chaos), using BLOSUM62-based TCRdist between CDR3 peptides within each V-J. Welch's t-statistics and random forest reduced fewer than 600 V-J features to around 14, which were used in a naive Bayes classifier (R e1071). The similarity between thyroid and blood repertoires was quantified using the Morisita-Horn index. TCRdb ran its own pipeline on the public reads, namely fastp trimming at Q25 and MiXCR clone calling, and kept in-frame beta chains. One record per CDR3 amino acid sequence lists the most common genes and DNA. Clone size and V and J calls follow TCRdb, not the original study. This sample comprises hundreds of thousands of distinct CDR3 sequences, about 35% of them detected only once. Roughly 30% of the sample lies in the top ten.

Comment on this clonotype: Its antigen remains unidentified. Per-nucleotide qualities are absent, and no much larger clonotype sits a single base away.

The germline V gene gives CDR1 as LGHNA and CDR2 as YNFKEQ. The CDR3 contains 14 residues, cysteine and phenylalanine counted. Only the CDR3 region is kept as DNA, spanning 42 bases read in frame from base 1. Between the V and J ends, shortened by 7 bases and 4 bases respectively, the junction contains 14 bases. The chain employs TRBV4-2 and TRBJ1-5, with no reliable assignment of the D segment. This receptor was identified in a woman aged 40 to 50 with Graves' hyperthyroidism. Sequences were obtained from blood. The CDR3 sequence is CASTLRAGNQPQHF. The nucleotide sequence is TGTGCCAGCACCTTACGCGCAGGAAATCAGCCCCAGCATTTT.